This T cell receptor (beta chain) was recorded in a study of CD8 T cells in ankylosing spondylitis. Findings of the study overall: Characteristic, it appeared, of ankylosing spondylitis blood was a TCR beta motif of eight highly homologous variants. Clones linked to disease, bearing a CD8+ phenotype, were relatively rare in peripheral blood. Matched ankylosing spondylitis synovial fluid reportedly contained a significantly enriched population of disease-linked clones.

TCRdb used MiXCR to reprocess the 5' RACE reads, holding one entry per CDR3 protein. This sample has fewer than 550,000 distinct CDR3 sequences, with over 4% found just once. CDR1 is SGHTA, CDR2 FQGNSA, per germline. Trimming stripped 5 bases from V and 8 bases from J, with 19 bases between. The CDR3 spans 15 residues. This clonotype was observed a few times. The antigen is undetermined. V is TRBV7-2 and J is TRBJ2-1; D may be TRBD2 (6 bases). The sequencing sample was made of blood, either unsorted or a sorted T cell fraction (not recorded which). The receptor comes from a male donor with ankylosing spondylitis. Here the CDR3 reads CASSAYRDSGYEQFF. In DNA, the CDR3 is TGTGCCAGCAGCGCCTACCGGGACTCCGGGTATGAGCAGTTCTTC.